This passage covers 7 T cell receptor beta chains from one sample sequenced in a study of shared clonotypes between healthy human individuals. Terminally differentiated effector memory CD45RA+ cells were left out of the naive CD8 fraction, which was CD45RO-negative and positively selected for CCR7. Sequencing used immunoSEQ multiplex PCR; TCRdb keeps in-frame clones, though not all of them. This sample carries 2 million or so clones, roughly 95% of them seen once, and the ten largest clones take around 1.1%. The sequenced sample was naive CD8+ T cells sorted from blood. The receptors here all came from a man younger than 30 in good health.

V usage is TRBV9 and J usage is TRBJ2-5, with 9 positions matching TRBD2. Germline-derived CDR1 and CDR2 are SGDLS and YYNGEE. The CDR3 is 15 residues long. The junction had 5 bases not matched to a gene; V was cut back by 3 bases and J by 2 bases. The CDR3 region has the DNA TGTGCCAGCAGCGCCCTAGCGGGGACACAAGAGACCCAGTACTTC. This codes for CASSALAGTQETQYF.

This chain uses TRBV9 with TRBJ2-7; 10 bases match TRBD2. V trimming: 0 bases; J trimming: 5 bases; junction bases outside the gene matches: 8. CDR1 is SGDLS and CDR2 is YYNGEE in the germline V gene. There are 16 residues in the CDR3. The CDR3 spells CASSVVASGSQDEQYF. The DNA for the CDR3 is TGTGCCAGCAGCGTAGTCGCTAGCGGGAGCCAGGACGAGCAGTACTTC.

Points on this clone: This same CDR3 is encoded by further DNA sequences in the sample. The chain carries TRBV4-1 and TRBJ2-7; D is perhaps TRBD1 (5 bases). The ends were cut back, 2 bases at V and 2 bases at J, with 10 bases in the middle. The germline CDR1 and CDR2 sequences are MGHRA and YSYEKL. The CDR3 is made up of 14 amino acids. The CDR3 spells CASSQTGATYEQYF. The DNA of the CDR3 is TGCGCCAGCAGCCAAACAGGCGCTACCTACGAGCAGTACTTC.

This clone was recorded once. The rearrangement joins TRBV7-9 to TRBJ2-2; 8 bases align to TRBD1. V shed 5 bases and J 3 bases; nucleotides not matched to a gene: 11. Germline V lookup: CDR1 SEHNR, CDR2 FQNEAQ (reference sequence). This CDR3 has 17 amino acids. For the CDR3, the DNA is TGTGCCAGCAGCCGCCCTTCAGGGGGCGCGGACACCGGGGAGCTGTTTTTT. This sequence encodes CASSRPSGGADTGELFF.

The rearrangement uses TRBV7-6 and TRBJ2-5; 11 bases agree with TRBD2. The CDR3 totals 16 residues. The V segment lost 4 bases and the J segment 5 bases; nucleotides outside the gene matches: 9. The germline gives CDR1 SGHVS, CDR2 FNYEAQ. DNA of the CDR3: TGTGCCAGCAGCTCGCGACTAGCGGGGCTCAGGGAGACCCAGTACTTC. This translates into CASSSRLAGLRETQYF.

This chain joins TRBV5-4 and TRBJ2-3; 13 nucleotides line up with TRBD2. Germline values: CDR1 SGHNT, CDR2 YYREEE (reference sequence). Germline trimming cut 4 bases from V and 0 bases from J; bases unmatched to any gene: 2. CDR3 length: 16 amino acids. DNA for the CDR3: TGTGCCAGCAGCCAACTAGCGGGAGGGAGCACAGATACGCAGTATTTT. Amino acid sequence: CASSQLAGGSTDTQYF. The full variable domain, in which reference TRBV5-4 and TRBJ2-3 provide the parts outside the CDR3, is ETGVTQSPTHLIKTRGQQVTLRCSSQSGHNTVSWYQQALGQGPQFIFQYYREEENGRGNFPPRFSGLQFPNYSSELNVNALELDDSALYLCASSQLAGGSTDTQYFGPGTRLTVL.

The V and J genes are TRBV2 and TRBJ2-3; TRBD2 agrees at 12 bases. V lost 8 bases, J lost 4 bases, and 4 bases stayed unmatched. The CDR3 contains 14 residues. CDR1 and CDR2 (germline): SNHLY, FYNNEI. CDR3 nucleotide sequence: TGTGCCAGCGCTAGCGGGGGGGAAGCAGATACGCAGTATTTT. Its protein product is CASASGGEADTQYF.